The clone carrying this TCR beta chain turned up a few times. As yet, its antigen is unknown. The sample originates from a study of blood T cells in healthy people across ages. Whole-study findings and limits: Among T cells, TCR beta diversity per million cells dropped roughly linearly as age rose.

A second PCR of about 6 to 11 cycles used a sample-barcoded 5' primer and a J-beta primer mix. TCRdb reprocessed the 5' RACE reads via MiXCR and lists one record per CDR3 protein. The profile shows about 1.1 million distinct CDR3 sequences, roughly two fifths of them singletons. The germline V gene encodes CDR1 DFQATT and CDR2 SNEGSKA (reference sequence). The germline V and J ends were trimmed by 0 bases and 9 bases, with 12 bases remaining between them. The CDR3 runs to 13 residues. The TCR originated in a man aged 18 to 29 in good health. The rearrangement joins TRBV20-1 to TRBJ1-5; no clear D. The sequencing input was blood. CDR3 protein: CSARDQTLGPQHF. CDR3 in DNA: TGCAGTGCTAGAGATCAGACTTTAGGGCCCCAGCATTTT.